These T cell receptor beta chains were read from a single sample in a study of molecular identifiers for immune sequencing clone quantification. TCRdb redid the calling of the PCR reads with MiXCR, one entry per CDR3 protein. The table records about 500,000 distinct CDR3 sequences, around 23% of them present only once. Sequencing was done on a sample of naive CD8+ T cells from blood, with Jurkat cell RNA spiked in. Every receptor here comes from a human donor in good health. Some libraries in this study had Jurkat cell RNA spiked in. Both conserved end residues are part of each CDR3. The D gene is left open where the match is weak. Only some rows state a clone size, as once, few, many or a class for expanded clones.

v_gene	j_gene	len	abundance	d_gene	CDR3nt	CDR3aa
TRBV4-1	TRBJ2-7	15	-	-	TGCGCCAGCAGCCAGAAGGTTAGTAGCTCCTACGAGCAGTACTTC	CASSQKVSSSYEQYF
TRBV3-1	TRBJ2-5	16	-	-	TGTGCCAGCAGCCGACGGGCCCAACAGGGATTAGAGACCCAGTACTTC	CASSRRAQQGLETQYF
TRBV7-9	TRBJ1-4	13	-	TRBD1	TGTGCCAGCTCGGACAGGAGTCATGAAAAACTGTTTTTT	CASSDRSHEKLFF
TRBV27	TRBJ2-5	14	many	-	TGTGCCAGCAGTTTGTCGGGAGTCGGGGAGACCCAGTACTTC	CASSLSGVGETQYF
TRBV27	TRBJ2-7	14	few	TRBD2	TGTGCCAGCAGTTTCTCAAGGGAGGGTTACGAGCAGTACTTC	CASSFSREGYEQYF
TRBV4-1	TRBJ2-5	15	-	TRBD2	TGCGCCAGCAGCCTGAATCTAGCGGGAGTAGAGACCCAGTACTTC	CASSLNLAGVETQYF
TRBV28	TRBJ2-5	15	many	-	TGTGCCAGCAGAGACCGGGACTCTTATCAAGAGACCCAGTACTTC	CASRDRDSYQETQYF
TRBV5-6	TRBJ1-1	13	many	-	TGTGCCAGCAGCTTGGGAATTAACACTGAAGCTTTCTTT	CASSLGINTEAFF
TRBV28	TRBJ1-3	15	few	-	TGTGCCAGCAGTTTATTCGACAACTCTGGAAACACCATATATTTT	CASSLFDNSGNTIYF
TRBV7-9	TRBJ2-5	14	many	-	TGTGCCAGCAGTCTGGTGGGGGACGGGGAGACCCAGTACTTC	CASSLVGDGETQYF
TRBV20-1	TRBJ1-1	13	few	-	TGCAGTGCTAGAGCCAGGGGTAACACTGAAGCTTTCTTT	CSARARGNTEAFF
TRBV7-9	TRBJ1-2	14	-	-	TGTGCCAGCAGCTTGGGCACCTCTAACTATGGCTACACCTTC	CASSLGTSNYGYTF
TRBV7-9	TRBJ2-7	15	few	TRBD1	TGTGCCAGCAGCGGGACGACAGGGTTTGGCTACGAGCAGTACTTC	CASSGTTGFGYEQYF
TRBV10-3	TRBJ2-7	16	few	-	TGTGCCATCAGTGGATCCGGGACCCAAGTCGAATACGAGCAGTACTTC	CAISGSGTQVEYEQYF
TRBV4-3	TRBJ1-4	17	-	-	TGCGCCAGCAGCCAAGAAACCAAGGGAAGCAGAGATGAAAAACTGTTTTTT	CASSQETKGSRDEKLFF
TRBV4-2	TRBJ2-2	12	once	-	TGTGCCAGCAGCCTTACGGCCGGGGAGCCGTTTTTT	CASSLTAGEPFF
TRBV27	TRBJ2-2	14	few	-	TGTGCCAGCAGTTACGGGGCAAGCACCGGGGAGCTGTTTTTT	CASSYGASTGELFF
TRBV12-3/TRBV12-4	TRBJ2-1	12	few	-	TGTGCCAGCAGTTCCCGTTTCTATGAGCAGTTCTTC	CASSSRFYEQFF
TRBV3-1	TRBJ2-2	15	-	TRBD2	TGTGCCAGCAGCCCCCTGACGGGGGGCACCGGGGAGCTGTTTTTT	CASSPLTGGTGELFF
TRBV2	TRBJ1-1	15	-	-	TGTGCCAGCAGTGAAGCGTCGGTCCCCAACACTGAAGCTTTCTTT	CASSEASVPNTEAFF
TRBV5-3	TRBJ2-2	18	few	TRBD2	TGTGCCAGCAGCTTGGTGGGACTAGGGAAGAGAACCACCGGGGAGCTGTTTTTT	CASSLVGLGKRTTGELFF
TRBV4-3	TRBJ2-7	15	few	TRBD2	TGCGCCAGCAGCCAAAGGCCTAGCGGGAAGGACGAGCAGTACTTC	CASSQRPSGKDEQYF
TRBV6-2/TRBV6-3	TRBJ2-7	13	-	-	TGTGCCAGCAGTTATGTATCAGGGTACGAGCAGTACTTC	CASSYVSGYEQYF
TRBV19	TRBJ2-5	12	few	-	TGTGCCAGTAGTATAGGGGAAGAGACCCAGTACTTC	CASSIGEETQYF